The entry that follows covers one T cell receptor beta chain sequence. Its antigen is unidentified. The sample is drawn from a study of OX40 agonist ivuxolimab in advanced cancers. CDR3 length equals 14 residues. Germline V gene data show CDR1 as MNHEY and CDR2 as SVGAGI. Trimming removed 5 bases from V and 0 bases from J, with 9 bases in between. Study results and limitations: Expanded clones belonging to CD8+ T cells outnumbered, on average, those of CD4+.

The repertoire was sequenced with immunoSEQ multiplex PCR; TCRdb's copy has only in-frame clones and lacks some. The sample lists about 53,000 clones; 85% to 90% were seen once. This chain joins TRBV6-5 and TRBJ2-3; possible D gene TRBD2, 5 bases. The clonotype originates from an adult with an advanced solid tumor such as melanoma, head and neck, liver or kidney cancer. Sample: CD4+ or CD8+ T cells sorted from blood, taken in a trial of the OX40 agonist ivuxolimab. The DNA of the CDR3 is TGTGCCAGCAGTCTCGGGGTTAGCACAGATACGCAGTATTTT. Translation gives CASSLGVSTDTQYF.